These T cell receptor beta chains were read from a single sample in a study of beta chain features in type 1 diabetes. The method was immunoSEQ multiplex PCR; TCRdb's version includes in-frame clones alone and lacks a portion of them. In the table there are hundreds of thousands of clones, roughly a sixth of which are singletons. Sequencing was done on a sample of naive CD4+ T cells from blood. These receptors were obtained from a man between 18 and 29 years old in good health. Each CDR3 is given with its conserved first and last residue. D genes are given only for firm matches. Only part of the rows carry a size: once, few, many, or a class if the clone is expanded.

size: few
D: TRBD1
V: TRBV29-1
J: TRBJ1-2
DNA: TGCAGCGGGGGACAGCTTTTAGAGGATGGCTACACCTTC
CDR3: CSGGQLLEDGYTF

size: few
D: TRBD1
V: TRBV4-2
J: TRBJ2-5
DNA: TGTGCCAGCAGCCAAGCGGGACAGGGGGCGCAGATCCAAGAGACCCAGTACTTC
CDR3: CASSQAGQGAQIQETQYF

size: few
D: TRBD1
V: TRBV7-8
J: TRBJ1-1
DNA: TGTGCCAGCAGCCATGACAGGGCGGTGGCTGAAGCTTTCTTT
CDR3: CASSHDRAVAEAFF

size: NA
D: NA
V: TRBV4-1
J: TRBJ2-7
DNA: TGCGCCAGCAGCCATCTCCGGGACACTTACGAGCAGTACTTC
CDR3: CASSHLRDTYEQYF

size: NA
D: NA
V: TRBV10-3
J: TRBJ2-7
DNA: TGTGCCATCAGTGTAACTACAGGGACCCCCTACGAGCAGTACTTC
CDR3: CAISVTTGTPYEQYF

size: NA
D: TRBD1
V: TRBV19
J: TRBJ1-2
DNA: TGTGCCAGTAGGGGGACAGGCACTAACTATGGCTACACCTTC
CDR3: CASRGTGTNYGYTF

size: few
D: NA
V: TRBV10-3
J: TRBJ2-2
DNA: TGTGCCATCGTTTCGGAACCGAACACCGGGGAGCTGTTTTTT
CDR3: CAIVSEPNTGELFF

size: few
D: TRBD1
V: TRBV7-8
J: TRBJ2-7
DNA: TGTGCCAGCAGCGGACAGGCTACCTACGAGCAGTACTTC
CDR3: CASSGQATYEQYF

size: few
D: NA
V: TRBV18
J: TRBJ1-6
DNA: TGTGCCAGCTCACCACCTTGGCAGGGAAGAGTTACCACTTTGGTGAATTCACCCCTCCACTTT
CDR3: CASSPPWQGRVTTLVNSPLHF

size: few
D: TRBD1
V: TRBV7-2
J: TRBJ1-5
DNA: TGTGCCAGCAGCTTAGAGGGACAGCGTCAGCCCCAGCATTTT
CDR3: CASSLEGQRQPQHF

size: NA
D: TRBD1
V: TRBV28
J: TRBJ2-2
DNA: TGTGCCAGCAGCCCTGGGACAGCCAACACCGGGGAGCTGTTTTTT
CDR3: CASSPGTANTGELFF

size: few
D: NA
V: TRBV9
J: TRBJ2-5
DNA: TGTGCCAGCAGCCCCGACAGGACCCAAGAGACCCAGTACTTC
CDR3: CASSPDRTQETQYF

size: few
D: NA
V: TRBV2
J: TRBJ1-5
DNA: TGTGCCAGCAGAGGGGAAGGCAATCAGCCCCAGCATTTT
CDR3: CASRGEGNQPQHF

size: NA
D: NA
V: TRBV2
J: TRBJ1-5
DNA: TGTGCCAGCACCGAAAGGAAAGTTTCAAATCAGCCCCAGCATTTT
CDR3: CASTERKVSNQPQHF

size: few
D: TRBD1
V: TRBV5-1
J: TRBJ2-1
DNA: TGCGCCAGCAGCGTTGGGACAGAGTCCTACAATGAGCAGTTCTTC
CDR3: CASSVGTESYNEQFF

size: few
D: TRBD1
V: TRBV2
J: TRBJ2-2
DNA: TGTGCCAGCAGTGCACAGGGGGCTAACACCGGGGAGCTGTTTTTT
CDR3: CASSAQGANTGELFF

size: NA
D: TRBD2
V: TRBV6-6
J: TRBJ2-5
DNA: TGTGCCAGCAGTTACTCGGGACTAGGTCCTCAAGAGACCCAGTACTTC
CDR3: CASSYSGLGPQETQYF

size: few
D: NA
V: TRBV11-2
J: TRBJ1-1
DNA: TGTGCCAGCAGCTTACCACAATTTCGACAGAACACTGAAGCTTTCTTT
CDR3: CASSLPQFRQNTEAFF

size: NA
D: NA
V: TRBV6-6
J: TRBJ2-5
DNA: TGTGCCAGCAGCGTACTTGGGGGACCGACCCAGTACTTC
CDR3: CASSVLGGPTQYF

size: NA
D: TRBD1
V: TRBV23-1
J: TRBJ1-1
DNA: TGCGCCAGCAGTCAATCTACAAGGGGGCAAGGAAAGACTGAAGCTTTCTTT
CDR3: CASSQSTRGQGKTEAFF

size: NA
D: NA
V: TRBV10-3
J: TRBJ1-2
DNA: TGTGCCATCTCATCGGAGAGCTATGGCTACACCTTC
CDR3: CAISSESYGYTF

size: few
D: TRBD1
V: TRBV6-1
J: TRBJ1-5
DNA: TGTGCCAGCAGTGTTGGACAGGGAGGGTATCAGCCCCAGCATTTT
CDR3: CASSVGQGGYQPQHF

size: few
D: NA
V: TRBV7-9
J: TRBJ1-2
DNA: TGTGCCAGCAGCTTAGCGGCGGGGCAGGGCTTAAGCGGCTACACCTTC
CDR3: CASSLAAGQGLSGYTF

size: NA
D: TRBD1
V: TRBV18
J: TRBJ2-3
DNA: TGTGCCAGCTCTCTCCGGGACAGGGGATTCCCAGATACGCAGTATTTT
CDR3: CASSLRDRGFPDTQYF

size: few
D: NA
V: TRBV25-1
J: TRBJ1-3
DNA: TGTGCCAGCAGTGAATTGTACGGGGGAAACACCATATATTTT
CDR3: CASSELYGGNTIYF

size: few
D: NA
V: TRBV30
J: TRBJ2-1
DNA: TGTGCCTCATCTAGGATTGAGCAGTTCTTC
CDR3: CASSRIEQFF

size: few
D: NA
V: TRBV18
J: TRBJ1-3
DNA: TGTGCCAGCTCACTCTCCTCTGGAAACACCATATATTTT
CDR3: CASSLSSGNTIYF

size: NA
D: NA
V: TRBV7-2
J: TRBJ2-5
DNA: TGTGCCAGCAGCATAGGGCGCGAGGCTGAAGGGGAGTACTTC
CDR3: CASSIGREAEGEYF

size: NA
D: TRBD2
V: TRBV18
J: TRBJ2-3
DNA: TGTGCCAGCTCACCAAAGTTGGTGTCTAGCGGGTTCACAGATACGCAGTATTTT
CDR3: CASSPKLVSSGFTDTQYF

size: many
D: NA
V: TRBV14
J: TRBJ2-1
DNA: TGTGCCAGCAGCCAAGGGTACAATGAGCAGTTCTTC
CDR3: CASSQGYNEQFF

size: few
D: NA
V: TRBV2
J: TRBJ2-3
DNA: TGTGCCAGCAGTGTGGTAGCGGCCACGGCTACGCAGTATTTT
CDR3: CASSVVAATATQYF

size: few
D: NA
V: TRBV18
J: TRBJ1-6
DNA: TGTGCCAGCTCACAAGTGGGGCCGGGGAATTCACCCCTCCACTTT
CDR3: CASSQVGPGNSPLHF

size: NA
D: NA
V: TRBV11-2
J: TRBJ1-2
DNA: TGTGCCAGCAGCTTCGGGGGCTACCCCTATGGCTACACCTTC
CDR3: CASSFGGYPYGYTF

size: NA
D: NA
V: TRBV13
J: TRBJ2-5
DNA: TGTGCCAGCAGGGGTTCGGAGACCCAGTACTTC
CDR3: CASRGSETQYF

size: few
D: NA
V: TRBV27
J: TRBJ2-7
DNA: TGTGCCAGCAGCCGACTAGACACGTACGAGCAGTACTTC
CDR3: CASSRLDTYEQYF

size: few
D: NA
V: TRBV4-3
J: TRBJ1-5
DNA: TGCGCCAGCAGCCAAGACATGGGGCAGCCCCAGCATTTT
CDR3: CASSQDMGQPQHF

size: few
D: TRBD1
V: TRBV4-1
J: TRBJ2-7
DNA: TGCGCCAGCAGCCAAGCTGGGACAGGGGGTTACGAGCAGTACTTC
CDR3: CASSQAGTGGYEQYF

size: once
D: NA
V: TRBV4-3
J: TRBJ1-2
DNA: TGCGCCAGCAGCCGCGACGGGACAAGCTATGGCTACACCTTC
CDR3: CASSRDGTSYGYTF

size: NA
D: TRBD1
V: TRBV7-3
J: TRBJ1-1
DNA: TGTGCCAGCAGTCCGGGACAGAGGTTGAACACTGAAGCTTTCTTT
CDR3: CASSPGQRLNTEAFF

size: NA
D: TRBD2
V: TRBV7-7
J: TRBJ2-5
DNA: TGTGCCAGCAGCTTAGGCCTAGCGGGAGTTGAGACCCAGTACTTC
CDR3: CASSLGLAGVETQYF

size: NA
D: NA
V: TRBV5-4
J: TRBJ1-2
DNA: TGTGCCAGCAGCGTTGCGTCGAAGACCGGCTACACCTTC
CDR3: CASSVASKTGYTF

size: NA
D: NA
V: TRBV27
J: TRBJ2-1
DNA: TGTGCCAGCAGTTTAGGGGCCTTAGGGAGCTCCTACAATGAGCAGTTCTTC
CDR3: CASSLGALGSSYNEQFF

size: NA
D: TRBD1
V: TRBV18
J: TRBJ2-1
DNA: TGTGCCAGCTCACCCCCGGGACAGATAAGGAATGAGCAGTTCTTC
CDR3: CASSPPGQIRNEQFF

size: NA
D: NA
V: TRBV19
J: TRBJ2-7
DNA: TGTGCCAGTAGTACACAGGCCTCCTCCTACGAGCAGTACTTC
CDR3: CASSTQASSYEQYF

size: NA
D: NA
V: TRBV7-2
J: TRBJ2-5
DNA: TGTGCCAGCAGATCCACCGGGGGATGGACCCAGTACTTC
CDR3: CASRSTGGWTQYF

size: few
D: TRBD2
V: TRBV19
J: TRBJ2-1
DNA: TGTGCCAGTAGTTCCCTAGCGGGAGGTTACAATGAGCAGTTCTTC
CDR3: CASSSLAGGYNEQFF